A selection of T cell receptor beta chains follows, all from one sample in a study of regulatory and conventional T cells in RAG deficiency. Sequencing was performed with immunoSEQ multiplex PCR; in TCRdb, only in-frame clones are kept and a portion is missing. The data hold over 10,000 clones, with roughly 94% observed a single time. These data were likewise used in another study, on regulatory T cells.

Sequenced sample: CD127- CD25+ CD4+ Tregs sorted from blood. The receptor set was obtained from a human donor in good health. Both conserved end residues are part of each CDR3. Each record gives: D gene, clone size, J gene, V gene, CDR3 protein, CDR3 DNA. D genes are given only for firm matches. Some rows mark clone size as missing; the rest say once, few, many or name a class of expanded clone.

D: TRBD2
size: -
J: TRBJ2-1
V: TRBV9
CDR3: CASSVGGTSVNEQFF
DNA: TGTGCCAGCAGCGTAGGGGGGACTAGCGTAAATGAGCAGTTCTTC

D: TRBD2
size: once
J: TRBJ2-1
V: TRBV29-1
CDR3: CSVEGSNREGQQFF
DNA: TGCAGCGTTGAAGGTTCAAACCGGGAGGGACAGCAGTTCTTC

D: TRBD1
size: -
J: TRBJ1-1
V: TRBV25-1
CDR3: CASRTGGRGNTEAFF
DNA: TGTGCCAGCAGAACAGGGGGCCGGGGGAACACTGAAGCTTTCTTT

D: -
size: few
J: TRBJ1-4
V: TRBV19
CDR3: CASRSRTAPGNEKLFF
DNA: TGTGCCAGTAGGTCTAGGACAGCGCCGGGGAATGAAAAACTGTTTTTT

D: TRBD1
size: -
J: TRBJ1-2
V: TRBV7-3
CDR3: CASSLGGQGPYGYTF
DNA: TGTGCCAGCAGCTTAGGCGGACAGGGACCCTATGGCTACACCTTC

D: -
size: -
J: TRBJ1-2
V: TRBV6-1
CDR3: CASSEGNYGYTF
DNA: TGTGCCAGCAGTGAGGGCAACTATGGCTACACCTTC

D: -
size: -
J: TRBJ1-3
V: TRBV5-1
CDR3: CASSLASGNTIYF
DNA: TGCGCCAGCAGCTTGGCTTCTGGAAACACCATATATTTT

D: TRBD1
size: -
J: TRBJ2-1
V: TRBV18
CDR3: CASSPPGQGRSYNEQFF
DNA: TGTGCCAGCTCACCTCCCGGACAGGGCCGCTCCTACAATGAGCAGTTCTTC

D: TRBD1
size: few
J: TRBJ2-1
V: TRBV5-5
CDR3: CASSLRTGASYNEQFF
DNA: TGTGCCAGCAGCTTAAGAACAGGGGCGTCCTACAATGAGCAGTTCTTC

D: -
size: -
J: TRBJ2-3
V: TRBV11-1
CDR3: CASSRSSTDTQYF
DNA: TGTGCCAGCAGCCGGAGTAGCACAGATACGCAGTATTTT

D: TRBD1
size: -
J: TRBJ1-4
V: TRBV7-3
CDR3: CASSRDRNEKLFF
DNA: TGTGCCAGCAGCCGGGACAGAAATGAAAAACTGTTTTTT

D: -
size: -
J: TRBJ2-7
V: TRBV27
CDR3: CASSLGGGEQYF
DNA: TGTGCCAGCAGTTTGGGAGGCGGCGAGCAGTACTTC

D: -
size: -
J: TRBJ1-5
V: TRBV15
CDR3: CATSMRGFSNQPQHF
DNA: TGTGCCACCAGCATGAGGGGGTTTAGCAATCAGCCCCAGCATTTT

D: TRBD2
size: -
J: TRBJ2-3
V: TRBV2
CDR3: CASRPGLAGAAGDTQYF
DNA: TGTGCCAGCAGGCCCGGACTAGCGGGGGCCGCCGGAGATACGCAGTATTTT

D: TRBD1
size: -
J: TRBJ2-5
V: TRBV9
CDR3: CASSVGPGQQETQYF
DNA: TGTGCCAGCAGCGTAGGCCCGGGACAGCAAGAGACCCAGTACTTC

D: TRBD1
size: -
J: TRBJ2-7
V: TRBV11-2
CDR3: CASSSPGGQRPPEQYF
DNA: TGTGCCAGCAGCTCCCCTGGGGGACAGCGTCCCCCCGAGCAGTACTTC

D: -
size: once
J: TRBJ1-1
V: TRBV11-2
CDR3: CASSLTGNTEAFF
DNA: TGTGCCAGCAGCTTAACCGGGAACACTGAAGCTTTCTTT

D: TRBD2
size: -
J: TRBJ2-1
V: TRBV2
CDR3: CASSESLAGGYNEQFF
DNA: TGTGCCAGCAGTGAATCACTAGCGGGGGGTTACAATGAGCAGTTCTTC

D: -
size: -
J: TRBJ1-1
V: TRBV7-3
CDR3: CASSPYLNTEAFF
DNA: TGTGCCAGCAGCCCTTATTTGAACACTGAAGCTTTCTTT

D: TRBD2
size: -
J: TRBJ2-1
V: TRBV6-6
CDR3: CASTLAGGREQFF
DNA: TGTGCCAGCACACTAGCGGGGGGGCGTGAGCAGTTCTTC

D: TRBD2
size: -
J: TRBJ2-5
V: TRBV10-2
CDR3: CASSAQQRGHAYGQYF
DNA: TGCGCCAGCAGTGCCCAACAGCGGGGTCACGCCTACGGGCAGTACTTC

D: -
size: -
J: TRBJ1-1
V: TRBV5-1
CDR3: CASSLVGQATEAFF
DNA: TGCGCCAGCAGCTTGGTGGGGCAGGCCACTGAAGCTTTCTTT

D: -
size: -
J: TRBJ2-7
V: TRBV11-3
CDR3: CASSFSNGYEQYF
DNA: TGTGCCAGCAGCTTCTCCAACGGGTACGAGCAGTACTTC

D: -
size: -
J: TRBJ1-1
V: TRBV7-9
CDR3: CASRGAALMNTEAFF
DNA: TGTGCCAGCAGAGGGGCCGCCCTGATGAACACTGAAGCTTTCTTT

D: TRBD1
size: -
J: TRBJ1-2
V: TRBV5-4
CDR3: CASSGRQGSGYTF
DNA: TGTGCCAGCAGCGGTCGACAGGGCTCTGGCTACACCTTC

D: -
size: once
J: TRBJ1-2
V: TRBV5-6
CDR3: CASSLTGFYGYTF
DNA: TGTGCCAGCAGCTTGACGGGTTTCTATGGCTACACCTTC

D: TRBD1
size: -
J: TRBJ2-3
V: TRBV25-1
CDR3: CASSAMGGQGTDTQYF
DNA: TGTGCCAGCAGTGCCATGGGGGGACAGGGCACAGATACGCAGTATTTT

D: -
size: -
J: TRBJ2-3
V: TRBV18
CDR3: CASVGRFTDTQYF
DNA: TGTGCCAGCGTTGGCAGGTTCACAGATACGCAGTATTTT

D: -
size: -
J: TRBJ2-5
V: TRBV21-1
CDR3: CASSTVPGTKETQYF
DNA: TGTGCCAGCAGCACGGTTCCGGGAACTAAAGAGACCCAGTACTTC

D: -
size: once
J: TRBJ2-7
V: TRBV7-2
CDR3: CASSLAFTGDYEQYF
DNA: TGTGCCAGCAGCTTAGCCTTCACAGGAGACTACGAGCAGTACTTC

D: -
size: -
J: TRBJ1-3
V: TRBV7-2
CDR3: CASSLRGQTGIFLNTIYF
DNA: TGTGCCAGCAGCTTAAGAGGCCAAACAGGGATATTTCTGAACACCATATATTTT

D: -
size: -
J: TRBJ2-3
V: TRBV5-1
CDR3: CASSPGPLSGVGSGTDTQYF
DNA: TGCGCCAGCAGCCCGGGCCCCCTATCGGGGGTTGGTAGCGGCACAGATACGCAGTATTTT

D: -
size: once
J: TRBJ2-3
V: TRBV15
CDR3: CATSLFGNTDTQYF
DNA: TGTGCCACCAGTCTCTTCGGGAACACAGATACGCAGTATTTT

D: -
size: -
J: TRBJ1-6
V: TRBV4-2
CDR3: CASSQGGGSSNSPLHF
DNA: TGTGCCAGCAGCCAAGGGGGGGGGAGCAGTAATTCACCCCTCCACTTT

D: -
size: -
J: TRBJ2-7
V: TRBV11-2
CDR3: CASSLDPQGRFRQYF
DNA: TGTGCCAGCAGCTTAGATCCACAGGGTAGGTTTCGGCAGTACTTC

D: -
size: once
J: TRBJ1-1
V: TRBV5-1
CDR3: CASSLGVWNTEAFF
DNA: TGCGCCAGCAGCCTGGGAGTCTGGAACACTGAAGCTTTCTTT

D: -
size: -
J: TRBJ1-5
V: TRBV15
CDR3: CATSRDRSFLSNQPQHF
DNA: TGTGCCACCAGCAGAGATAGGAGCTTCCTTAGCAATCAGCCCCAGCATTTT

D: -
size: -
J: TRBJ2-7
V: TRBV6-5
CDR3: CASSYVSGLEQYF
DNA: TGTGCCAGCAGCTACGTTTCGGGGTTGGAGCAGTACTTC

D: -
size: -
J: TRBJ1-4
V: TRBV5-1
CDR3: CASSWTVPEKLFF
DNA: TGCGCCAGCAGCTGGACTGTACCTGAAAAACTGTTTTTT

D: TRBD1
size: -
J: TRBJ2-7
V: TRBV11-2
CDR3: CASSFSTGGSREQYF
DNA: TGTGCCAGCAGCTTTTCCACAGGGGGCTCAAGAGAGCAGTACTTC

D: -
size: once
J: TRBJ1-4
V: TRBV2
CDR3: CASRLRQNLNEKLFF
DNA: TGTGCCAGCAGGCTACGACAGAATCTAAATGAAAAACTGTTTTTT

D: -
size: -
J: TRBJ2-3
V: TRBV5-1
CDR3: CASSLEQVEDTQYF
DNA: TGCGCCAGCAGCTTGGAACAGGTTGAAGATACGCAGTATTTT

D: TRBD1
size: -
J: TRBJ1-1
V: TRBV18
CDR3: CASSPQQGVWTEAFF
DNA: TGTGCCAGCTCACCACAGCAGGGGGTTTGGACTGAAGCTTTCTTT

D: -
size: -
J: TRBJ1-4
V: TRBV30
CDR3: CAWSGGNSEKLFF
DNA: TGTGCCTGGAGTGGAGGTAACTCGGAAAAACTGTTTTTT

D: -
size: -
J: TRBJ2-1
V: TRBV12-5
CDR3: CASGHLGGNEQFF
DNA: TGTGCTAGTGGGCACTTGGGGGGCAATGAGCAGTTCTTC

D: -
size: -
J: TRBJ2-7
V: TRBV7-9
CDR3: CASRLGGGTYEQYF
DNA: TGTGCCAGCAGACTTGGCGGAGGTACCTACGAGCAGTACTTC

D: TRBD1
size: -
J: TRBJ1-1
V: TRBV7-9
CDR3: CASSPVRQGVNTEAFF
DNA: TGTGCCAGCAGCCCGGTAAGACAGGGGGTGAACACTGAAGCTTTCTTT

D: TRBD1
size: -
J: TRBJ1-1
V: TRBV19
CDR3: CASNRDGTANTEAFF
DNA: TGTGCCAGTAACAGGGACGGGACAGCGAACACTGAAGCTTTCTTT

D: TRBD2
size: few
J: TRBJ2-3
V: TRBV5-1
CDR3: CASSLGSGALNTQYF
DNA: TGCGCCAGCAGCTTGGGTAGCGGGGCACTGAATACGCAGTATTTT

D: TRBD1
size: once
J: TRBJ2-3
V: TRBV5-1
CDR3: CASSLGTGADTQYF
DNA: TGCGCCAGCAGCTTGGGGACAGGGGCAGATACGCAGTATTTT

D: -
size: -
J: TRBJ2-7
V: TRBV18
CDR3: CASSVRQVLSPYEQYF
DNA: TGTGCCAGCTCAGTAAGACAGGTTCTTTCACCCTACGAGCAGTACTTC